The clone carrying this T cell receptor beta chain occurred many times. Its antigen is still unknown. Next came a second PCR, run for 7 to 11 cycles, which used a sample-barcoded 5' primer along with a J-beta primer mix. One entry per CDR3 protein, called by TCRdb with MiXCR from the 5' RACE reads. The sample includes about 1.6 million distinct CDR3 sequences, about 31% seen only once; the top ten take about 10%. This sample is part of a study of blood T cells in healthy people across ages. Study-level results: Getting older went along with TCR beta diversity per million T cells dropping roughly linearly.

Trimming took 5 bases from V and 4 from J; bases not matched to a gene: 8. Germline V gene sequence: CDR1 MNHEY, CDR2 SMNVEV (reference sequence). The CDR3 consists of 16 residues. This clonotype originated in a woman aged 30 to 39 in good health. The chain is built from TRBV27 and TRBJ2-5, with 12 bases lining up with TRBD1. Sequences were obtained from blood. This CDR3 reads CASSKTRDRGRETQYF. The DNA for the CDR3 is TGTGCCAGCAGTAAGACCCGGGACAGGGGGCGAGAGACCCAGTACTTC.